This entry lists 15 T cell receptor beta chains sequenced from one sample in a study of T-cell memory formation after mild COVID-19. TCRdb recomputed calls from the 5' RACE reads with MiXCR, one row per CDR3 protein. The data hold about 250,000 distinct CDR3 sequences, with roughly 14% observed a single time. Specimen: PBMCs or a T cell subset sorted from them (not recorded which). The receptors shown here come from an adult woman who had mild COVID-19 (a few samples of this study predate the infection). Cell type and time point are not known.

This clonotype was picked up a small number of times. The chain links TRBV5-1 to TRBJ2-6, with D tentatively TRBD2 (7 bases). Trimming left V 4 bases short and J 0 bases short, with 23 bases between. The CDR3 loop spans 20 amino acids. Germline values: CDR1 SGHRS, CDR2 YFSETQ. The CDR3 DNA reads TGCGCCAGCAGCCCTAGCGGACCTAGGGGGGCCTCCTCTGGGGCCAACGTCCTGACTTTC. Amino acid sequence: CASSPSGPRGASSGANVLTF.

This clonotype has more than one count but fewer than ten. This chain links TRBV7-2 with TRBJ1-1; tentative D call: TRBD1 (5 bases). The CDR3 loop spans 13 amino acids. Deletions cut 5 bases from V and 10 bases from J, with 17 bases between. The germline gives CDR1 SGHTA, CDR2 FQGNSA. CDR3 in DNA: TGTGCCAGCAGCCGCGACCGCGGCGGGGGAGCTTTCTTT. This translates into CASSRDRGGGAFF.

The rearrangement uses TRBV5-6 and TRBJ2-1; 7 bases are a match to TRBD2. Losses at the gene ends were 7 bases for V and 9 bases for J; bases not matched to a gene: 4. Germline V lookup: CDR1 SGHDT, CDR2 YYEEEE. The CDR3 covers 11 residues. CDR3 in DNA: TGTGCCAGCGGGAGGGGACTTGAGCAGTTCTTC. It encodes CASGRGLEQFF.

This clonotype showed up just a few times. The chain recombines TRBV7-9 with TRBJ1-5, with a possible D match to TRBD1 (6 bases). Trimming cost V 5 bases and J 5 bases, with 10 bases left between them. The CDR3 length is 13 residues. Germline lookup yields CDR1 SEHNR and CDR2 FQNEAQ (reference sequence). CDR3: CASSGAGDQPQHF. In DNA form, the CDR3 reads TGTGCCAGCAGCGGGGCAGGGGATCAGCCCCAGCATTTT. The variable domain in full, completed from reference TRBV7-9 and TRBJ1-5, reads DTGVSQNPRHKITKRGQNVTFRCDPISEHNRLYWYRQTLGQGPEFLTYFQNEAQLEKSRLLSDRFSAERPKGSFSTLEIQRTEQGDSAMYLCASSGAGDQPQHFGDGTRLSIL.

This clonotype appeared a few times. The chain combines TRBV27 with TRBJ2-1; 8 bases fit TRBD2. This CDR3 is 17 amino acids long. V was clipped by 5 bases and J by 7 bases; unmatched bases: 16. Germline assignment: CDR1 MNHEY and CDR2 SMNVEV (reference sequence). The CDR3 DNA sequence: TGTGCCAGCAGTCTCACCAGGGGAGCGGGAGTTATAAATGAGCAGTTCTTC. Its translation: CASSLTRGAGVINEQFF.

The V and J genes are TRBV6-5 and TRBJ2-7; 12 bases match TRBD2. Trimming took 10 bases from V and 2 from J; bases not matched to a gene: 3. The CDR3 length is 13 residues. Germline V gives CDR1 MNHEY, CDR2 SVGAGI. CDR3 residues: CATRTSGTYEQYF. The CDR3 region has the DNA TGTGCCACCCGGACTAGCGGGACCTACGAGCAGTACTTC.

The chain uses TRBV2 and TRBJ1-6, with D unclear. The CDR3 is 12 residues long. Germline V gives CDR1 SNHLY, CDR2 FYNNEI. The ends were cut back, 9 bases at V and 7 bases at J, with 10 bases in the middle. The CDR3 loop is CASRGENSPLHF. CDR3 bases: TGTGCCAGTCGTGGGGAAAATTCACCCCTCCACTTT.

This clonotype was seen a handful of times. V and J are TRBV7-3 and TRBJ2-3, with a weak D call TRBD1 (5 bases). CDR3 length equals 16 residues. V was shortened by 1 base and J by 4 bases, with 15 bases between the two germline ends. CDR1 and CDR2 from the germline V gene are SGHTA and FQGTGA. The CDR3 DNA is TGTGCCAGCAGCTTAATGGGGCAGCGTGTCGCAGATACGCAGTATTTT. Its protein is CASSLMGQRVADTQYF.

The V gene is TRBV12-3 or TRBV12-4, the J gene TRBJ1-1, with a weak D call TRBD1 (5 bases). The CDR3 contains 14 residues. Between the trimmed V and J ends, which lost 5 bases and 3 bases, there was a span of 13 bases. CDR3 sequence (DNA): TGTGCCAGCAGTAACCCAGGGAGCGACACTGAAGCTTTCTTT. Encoded protein: CASSNPGSDTEAFF.

This clonotype was seen repeatedly, ten times or more. The V and J genes are TRBV7-3 and TRBJ1-1, with D uncertain. The CDR3 covers 14 residues. Germline CDR1 SGHTA, CDR2 FQGTGA. With 5 bases removed from V and 4 bases from J, the gap between germline ends came to 14 bases. CDR3 residues: CASSPQAGVTEAFF. In DNA, the CDR3 is TGTGCCAGCAGCCCCCAGGCAGGAGTCACTGAAGCTTTCTTT.

The V gene is TRBV9, the J gene TRBJ2-7; 7 positions match TRBD2. The CDR3 covers 13 residues. V lost 2 bases and J lost 6; bases outside the gene matches: 5. CDR1 is SGDLS, CDR2 YYNGEE, per germline. This CDR3 reads CASSVGSGLEQYF. CDR3 DNA: TGTGCCAGCAGCGTTGGTAGCGGGCTCGAGCAGTACTTC.

A few counts support this clonotype. The V call is TRBV24-1, the J call TRBJ2-5; D gene ambiguous. V gave up 1 base and J gave up 4 bases, with 3 bases separating them. This CDR3 has 12 amino acids. Germline V gene data show CDR1 as KGHDR and CDR2 as SFDVKD. CDR3 region: CATSDFGETQYF. CDR3 sequence (DNA): TGTGCCACCAGTGATTTTGGAGAGACCCAGTACTTC.

V and J are TRBV12-3 or TRBV12-4 and TRBJ2-3; the D is unclear. This CDR3 has 14 amino acids. V lost 3 bases and J lost 4, with 11 bases in between. The CDR3: CASSFLLPPDTQYF. The CDR3 region has the DNA TGTGCCAGCAGTTTTTTGCTCCCGCCAGATACGCAGTATTTT.

This clonotype was picked up a small number of times. This chain links TRBV15 with TRBJ2-3; a possible D gene is TRBD2 (6 bases). Germline V gene data show CDR1 as LNHNV and CDR2 as YYDKDF (reference sequence). The length of the CDR3 is 13 residues. V dropped 0 bases and J dropped 9 bases, with 10 bases sitting between them. The DNA for the CDR3 is TGTGCCACCAGCAGAGATCTAGCGTCAACGCAGTATTTT. Translated, it gives CATSRDLASTQYF.

This chain joins TRBV5-1 and TRBJ1-2, with a possible D match to TRBD1 (6 bases). Germline V gene data show CDR1 as SGHRS and CDR2 as YFSETQ. V lost 4 bases and J 8 bases, leaving 15 bases between the germline ends. The CDR3 extends over 13 amino acids. CDR3 loop: CASSEQGDNGYTF. CDR3 nucleotide sequence: TGCGCCAGCAGCGAACAGGGAGACAACGGCTACACCTTC. Complete variable domain (other parts from reference TRBV5-1 and TRBJ1-2): KAGVTQTPRYLIKTRGQQVTLSCSPISGHRSVSWYQQTPGQGLQFLFEYFSETQRNKGNFPGRFSGRQFSNSRSEMNVSTLELGDSALYLCASSEQGDNGYTFGSGTRLTVV.